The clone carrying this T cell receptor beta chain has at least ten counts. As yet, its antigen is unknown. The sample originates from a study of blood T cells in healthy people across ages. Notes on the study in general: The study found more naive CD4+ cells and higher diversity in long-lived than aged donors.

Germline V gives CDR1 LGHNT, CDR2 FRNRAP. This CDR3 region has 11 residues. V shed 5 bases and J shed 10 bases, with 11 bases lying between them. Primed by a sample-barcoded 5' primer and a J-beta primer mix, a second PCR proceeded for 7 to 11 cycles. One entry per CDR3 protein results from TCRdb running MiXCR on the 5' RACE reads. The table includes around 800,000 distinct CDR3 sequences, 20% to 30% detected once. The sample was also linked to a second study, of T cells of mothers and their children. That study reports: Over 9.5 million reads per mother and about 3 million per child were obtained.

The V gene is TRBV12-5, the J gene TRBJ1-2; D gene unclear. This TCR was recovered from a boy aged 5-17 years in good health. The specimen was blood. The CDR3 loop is CASGANSLYTF. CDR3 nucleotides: TGTGCTAGTGGTGCCAATTCGCTCTACACCTTC.